This T cell receptor (beta chain) was recorded in a study of Tregs in tolerant kidney transplant recipients. TCRdb's copy holds only in-frame clones and misses some; the assay was immunoSEQ multiplex PCR. This sample has 35,000 to 50,000 clones, with 95% to 96% found just once. This CDR3 spans 15 amino acids. V lost 2 bases and J lost 5; bases outside the gene matches: 8. The germline V gene has CDR1 SGHRS and CDR2 YFSETQ. As to this clone: Its specificity is not known.

The chain has TRBV5-1 and TRBJ1-2; 8 bases fit TRBD1. Sequenced: Tregs from blood cultured with allogeneic cells. The receptor's source is a human donor in good health. The CDR3 DNA is TGCGCCAGCAGCTTATTGGGGACAGGTGGATATGGCTACACCTTC. Translated: CASSLLGTGGYGYTF.